This passage covers 25 T cell receptor beta chains from one sample sequenced in a study of cytomegalovirus exposure and HLA in healthy donors. PCR involved 60 Vbeta and 13 Jbeta primers. TCRdb's table, derived via immunoSEQ multiplex PCR, lists solely in-frame clones and lacks some. There are about 150,000 clones in the sample; approximately 75% occur only once, and around 2.8% lies in the top ten. Sequenced material: PBMCs. The origin of the receptors is a young man in good health and CMV-seronegative.

This clone was observed a handful of times. The chain joins TRBV7-9 to TRBJ2-3, with 7 bases lining up with TRBD1. CDR1 is SEHNR and CDR2 is FQNEAQ in the germline V gene (reference sequence). The CDR3 totals 14 residues. V was clipped by 4 bases and J by 2 bases; unmatched bases: 3. CDR3 amino acids: CASSSGTVTDTQYF. The CDR3 DNA sequence: TGTGCCAGCAGCTCAGGGACAGTCACAGATACGCAGTATTTT. Filled out from reference TRBV7-9 and TRBJ2-3, the complete variable domain reads DTGVSQNPRHKITKRGQNVTFRCDPISEHNRLYWYRQTLGQGPEFLTYFQNEAQLEKSRLLSDRFSAERPKGSFSTLEIQRTEQGDSAMYLCASSSGTVTDTQYFGPGTRLTVL.

The chain links TRBV7-6 to TRBJ2-5; TRBD1 matches at 7 bases. CDR1 and CDR2 from the germline V gene are SGHVS and FNYEAQ. The junction had 10 bases not matched to a gene; V was cut back by 7 bases and J by 5 bases. This CDR3 comprises 14 residues. DNA for the CDR3: TGTGCCAGCACCCAAACAGGGGTCGGGGAGACCCAGTACTTC. Translation: CASTQTGVGETQYF.

CDR3 sequence: CASSGRDMHYGYTF. CDR3 DNA sequence: TGTGCCAGTAGTGGAAGGGACATGCACTATGGCTACACCTTC. The chain uses TRBV19 and TRBJ1-2; D may be TRBD1 (6 bases). CDR1 and CDR2 from the germline V gene are LNHDA and SQIVND (reference sequence). The CDR3 has 14 residues. V was cut by 5 bases and J by 3 bases, with 13 bases left in between.

This sequence joins TRBV28 and TRBJ2-1; the match to TRBD1 covers 7 bases. The CDR3 covers 14 residues. V dropped 5 bases and J dropped 7; count of bases not matched to a gene: 8. Germline CDR1 MDHEN, CDR2 SYDVKM. In DNA, the CDR3 is TGTGCCAGCAGTCCGCCCGAACAGGGGAATGAGCAGTTCTTC. Its protein product is CASSPPEQGNEQFF.

This clone has more than one count but fewer than ten. The J gene is TRBJ2-7, the V gene TRBV2; TRBD1 matches at 7 bases. CDR1 and CDR2 (germline): SNHLY, FYNNEI. The trim removed 7 bases at V and 4 bases at J, leaving 7 bases unmatched. This CDR3 region has 13 residues. The DNA for the CDR3 is TGTGCCAGCAACCGGGACAGATATTACGAGCAGTACGTC. It specifies CASNRDRYYEQYV.

The J gene is TRBJ2-3, the V gene TRBV9; 16 nucleotides align to TRBD2. V gave up 4 bases and J gave up 7 bases; unmatched junction bases: 6. From germline, CDR1 is SGDLS and CDR2 YYNGEE. The CDR3 is 16 amino acids. The chain's CDR3 is CASSLGTSGGAYTQYF. DNA of the CDR3: TGTGCCAGCAGCTTAGGGACTAGCGGGGGGGCCTATACGCAGTATTTT. Variable domain in full (rest from reference TRBV9 and TRBJ2-3): DSGVTQTPKHLITATGQRVTLRCSPRSGDLSVYWYQQSLDQGLQFLIQYYNGEERAKGNILERFSAQQFPDLHSELNLSSLELGDSALYFCASSLGTSGGAYTQYFGPGTRLTVL.

The rearrangement uses TRBV7-8 and TRBJ1-3; the D gene is possibly TRBD1 (6 bases). With 3 bases removed from V and 6 bases from J, the gap between germline ends came to 12 bases. The germline V gene has CDR1 SGHVS and CDR2 FQNEAQ. The length of the CDR3 is 14 residues. Here the CDR3 reads CASSLSGTPNTIYF. In DNA form, the CDR3 reads TGTGCCAGCAGCTTGTCCGGGACACCAAACACCATATATTTT.

This sequence joins TRBV13 and TRBJ2-2; possible D gene TRBD2, 6 bases. V was trimmed by 1 base and J by 4 bases, leaving 10 bases between them. Germline-derived CDR1 and CDR2 are PRHDT and FYEKMQ (reference sequence). The CDR3 totals 15 residues. The CDR3 DNA reads TGTGCCAGCAGCTTAGAAGGAGGGTTCACCGGGGAGCTGTTTTTT. Translating it yields CASSLEGGFTGELFF.

V gene TRBV6-5 combines with J gene TRBJ2-3, with a possible D match to TRBD1 (5 bases). The germline V gene encodes CDR1 MNHEY and CDR2 SVGAGI. V lost 0 bases and J lost 0, with 10 bases in between. This CDR3 is 16 amino acids long. In DNA, the CDR3 is TGTGCCAGCAGTTACTCGCCGACAGTTAGCACAGATACGCAGTATTTT. It specifies CASSYSPTVSTDTQYF.

V and J are TRBV2 and TRBJ1-2; weak D call: TRBD1 (6 bases). Trimming stripped 3 bases from V and 6 bases from J, with 17 bases between. The CDR3 covers 15 residues. CDR1 SNHLY and CDR2 FYNNEI come from the germline V gene. In DNA, the CDR3 is TGTGCCAGCAGTGATTCGGGGGGGGCTCGGAATGGCTACACCTTC. Translating gives CASSDSGGARNGYTF.

The rearrangement uses TRBV11-2 and TRBJ1-6; 9 nucleotides agree with TRBD1. This CDR3 spans 15 amino acids. V lost 1 base to trimming and J lost 7 bases; unmatched junction nucleotides: 2. Germline V gives CDR1 SGHAT, CDR2 FQNNGV. CDR3 region: CASSLVGTGNSPLHF. The CDR3 nucleotides are TGTGCCAGCAGCTTAGTCGGGACAGGGAATTCACCCCTCCACTTT.

The chain uses TRBV11-3 and TRBJ2-3; 8 positions match TRBD1. Trimming cost V 5 bases and J 0 bases; bases outside gene matches: 10. The CDR3 consists of 17 residues. Germline loops: CDR1 SGHNT, CDR2 YENEEA. The DNA of the CDR3 is TGTGCCAGCAGCCTAGGGGACAGGACAGCTAGCACAGATACGCAGTATTTT. It translates to CASSLGDRTASTDTQYF.

The chain employs TRBV7-8 and TRBJ2-1; 8 nucleotides align to TRBD1. CDR3 length: 15 amino acids. The germline gives CDR1 SGHVS, CDR2 FQNEAQ. V lost 1 base, J lost 10 bases, and 9 bases stayed unmatched. CDR3 coding DNA: TGTGCCAGCAGCTTAGAGGACAGGGCGGAGCGAGAGCAGTTCTTC. The encoded protein is CASSLEDRAEREQFF. Drawing the rest from reference TRBV7-8 and TRBJ2-1, the complete variable domain is GAGVSQSPRYKVAKRGQDVALRCDPISGHVSLFWYQQALGQGPEFLTYFQNEAQLDKSGLPSDRFFAERPEGSVSTLKIQRTQQEDSAVYLCASSLEDRAEREQFFGPGTRLTVL.

As concerns this clone: The junction does not match germline at one end; this may be a read error. This chain connects TRBV7-9 to TRBJ1-6, with TRBD1 matching 7 bases. This CDR3 comprises 17 residues. Germline V lookup: CDR1 SEHNR, CDR2 FQNEAQ (reference sequence). CDR3 in amino acids: CSSSLPPLEGAQPPLHF. In DNA form, the CDR3 reads TGTTCCAGCAGCTTACCCCCCTTAGAGGGGGCGCAACCACCCCTCCACTTT.

This rearrangement joins TRBV7-2 to TRBJ1-2, with a weak D call TRBD1 (5 bases). Trimming took off 4 bases at V and 8 bases at J, with 11 bases between the two ends. Germline values: CDR1 SGHTA, CDR2 FQGNSA. The CDR3 runs 12 residues. CDR3 in amino acids: CASSSAGIGYTF. In DNA, the CDR3 is TGTGCCAGCAGCTCGGCAGGGATCGGCTACACCTTC.

The chain combines TRBV27 with TRBJ2-7; perhaps TRBD1 as D (5 bases). V was pared by 1 base and J by 2 bases, with 9 bases between. Germline V gives CDR1 MNHEY, CDR2 SMNVEV (reference sequence). The CDR3 totals 14 residues. The CDR3 DNA reads TGTGCCAGCAGTTTATACCAGGGTGCCTACGAGCAGTACGTC. It encodes CASSLYQGAYEQYV.

J is TRBJ2-7 and V is TRBV28, with 9 positions matching TRBD1. Germline trimming cut 3 bases from V and 3 bases from J; bases unmatched to any gene: 3. Per the germline V gene, CDR1 is MDHEN and CDR2 is SYDVKM. The CDR3 contains 14 residues. The CDR3 protein is CASSFGQGYYEQYV. CDR3 DNA sequence: TGTGCCAGCAGTTTTGGACAGGGGTACTACGAGCAGTACGTC.

The sample holds a few counts of this clone. The chain uses TRBV6-1 and TRBJ2-7, with TRBD1 identical over 11 bases. CDR1 MNHNS and CDR2 SASEGT come from the germline V gene. Losses at the gene ends were 6 bases for V and 10 bases for J; bases not matched to a gene: 14. This CDR3 region has 15 residues. CDR3 sequence: CASSLWTGGGGRQYF. The CDR3, as DNA: TGTGCCAGCAGCTTATGGACAGGGGGCGGGGGCCGTCAGTACTTC.

About this clone: The junction differs from germline at one of its ends, possibly a read error. The chain has TRBV6-1 and TRBJ2-4; 7 bases match TRBD2. The CDR3 runs 15 residues. Germline V CDR1 and CDR2: MNHNS, SASEGT. In nucleotides, the CDR3 is TGTGCCAGCACTCTAAGCGGGGTAGCCAAAAACAGTCAGTACTTC. Translated, it gives CASTLSGVAKNSQYF.

The chain has TRBV19 and TRBJ1-2; D possibly corresponds to TRBD1 (6 bases). Germline V gene data show CDR1 as LNHDA and CDR2 as SQIVND (reference sequence). The V end lost 5 bases, the J end lost 3 bases, and 10 bases lay between the germline ends. The CDR3 has 13 amino acids. Here the CDR3 reads CASSVQGDYGYTF. DNA for the CDR3: TGTGCCAGTAGTGTACAGGGTGACTATGGCTACACCTTC.

J is TRBJ2-7 and V is TRBV7-9; TRBD1 matches at 11 bases. CDR1 SEHNR and CDR2 FQNEAQ come from the germline V gene (reference sequence). Germline trimming cut 4 bases from V and 2 bases from J; bases unmatched to any gene: 4. The CDR3 is made up of 15 amino acids. The CDR3 DNA follows: TGTGCCAGCAGCTCCGGGACAGGGGGGCCCTACGAGCAGTACTTC. Amino acid sequence: CASSSGTGGPYEQYF.

The chain employs TRBV27 and TRBJ2-7; TRBD1 aligns across 10 bases. The junction had 11 bases not matched to a gene; V was cut back by 6 bases and J by 9 bases. This CDR3 comprises 14 residues. Germline lookup yields CDR1 MNHEY and CDR2 SMNVEV (reference sequence). CDR3 sequence (DNA): TGTGCCAGCAGGGGGCTGGGGACAGGGGCTAGGCAGTACTTC. Protein: CASRGLGTGARQYF.

This clone was counted between two and nine times. The CDR3 reads CASSLEEVGWSPLHF. The CDR3 bases are TGCGCCAGCAGCTTAGAGGAGGTGGGATGGTCACCCCTCCACTTT. This rearrangement joins TRBV5-1 to TRBJ1-6; D uncertain. The CDR3 spans 15 residues. The V end lost 2 bases, the J end lost 10 bases, and 16 bases lay between the germline ends. Germline-derived CDR1 and CDR2 are SGHRS and YFSETQ. The complete variable domain, with remaining parts taken from reference TRBV5-1 and TRBJ1-6, reads KAGVTQTPRYLIKTRGQQVTLSCSPISGHRSVSWYQQTPGQGLQFLFEYFSETQRNKGNFPGRFSGRQFSNSRSEMNVSTLELGDSALYLCASSLEEVGWSPLHFGNGTRLTVT.

V gene TRBV2 combines with J gene TRBJ2-7; tentative D call: TRBD2 (5 bases). Per the germline V gene, CDR1 is SNHLY and CDR2 is FYNNEI. This CDR3 is 13 amino acids long. The V end lost 9 bases, the J end lost 4 bases, and 16 bases lay between the germline ends. This CDR3 is CASRQPSSYEQYF. The CDR3 coding sequence is TGTGCCAGTAGGCAGCCTAGCTCTTACGAGCAGTACTTC.

The chain has TRBV11-3 and TRBJ2-2; D is unclear. This CDR3 is built from 13 residues. V was shortened by 3 bases and J by 5 bases, with 7 bases between the two germline ends. Germline CDR1 and CDR2: SGHNT and YENEEA. CDR3 amino acids: CASSLTLTGELFF. CDR3 in DNA: TGTGCCAGCAGCTTGACATTGACCGGGGAGCTGTTTTTT.